The 19 T cell receptor beta chains below come from one sample, sequenced in a study of T cell responses to AZD1222 COVID-19 vaccine. Some clones are missing from TCRdb's copy, which holds only in-frame ones; the method was immunoSEQ multiplex PCR. This sample yields some 50,000 clones, of which around four fifths are seen a single time; approximately 20% belongs to the top ten. Sequences were derived from peripheral blood, sampled on day 0 of MenACWY control vaccination. These receptors all come from an adult in good health.

The rearrangement joins TRBV3-1 (or the pseudogene TRBV3-2) to TRBJ2-7; 9 bases map to TRBD1. Germline V lookup: CDR1 LGHDT, CDR2 YNNKEL (reference sequence). The CDR3 sequence is 14 residues long. V was pared by 4 bases and J by 2 bases, with 3 bases of the junction left unmatched. CDR3 sequence: CASSRQGGAYEQYF. The CDR3 DNA is TGTGCCAGCAGCCGACAGGGGGGGGCCTACGAGCAGTACTTC.

J is TRBJ1-4 and V is TRBV5-4; TRBD1 agrees at 8 bases. In germline, CDR1 is SGHNT, CDR2 YYREEE (reference sequence). Trimming cost V 4 bases and J 5 bases; bases outside gene matches: 7. The CDR3 totals 15 residues. The CDR3, as DNA: TGTGCCAGCAGCCCCCGGACAGGGATAAATGAAAAACTGTTTTTT. This translates into CASSPRTGINEKLFF.

The V call is TRBV10-1, the J call TRBJ2-3; TRBD2 aligns across 7 bases. V was pared by 2 bases and J by 7 bases, with 9 bases of the junction left unmatched. This CDR3 comprises 15 residues. CDR1 WNHNN and CDR2 SYGVQD come from the germline V gene (reference sequence). In nucleotides, the CDR3 is TGCGCCAGCAGTGAGAGCCTAGCGGACGTCAATACGCAGTATTTT. This gives the protein CASSESLADVNTQYF.

The CDR3 protein is CASTRSGLGGAGYGYTF. Here the CDR3 DNA reads TGTGCCAGCACCCGATCTGGCTTAGGGGGGGCCGGCTATGGCTACACCTTC. The rearrangement links TRBV2 to TRBJ1-2; D may be TRBD1 (6 bases). Germline V gene data show CDR1 as SNHLY and CDR2 as FYNNEI. V gave up 7 bases and J gave up 4 bases, with 25 bases separating them. The CDR3 covers 17 residues. Full variable domain (rest looked up from reference TRBV2 and TRBJ1-2): EPEVTQTPSHQVTQMGQEVILRCVPISNHLYFYWYRQILGQKVEFLVSFYNNEISEKSEIFDDQFSVERPDGSNFTLKIRSTKLEDSAMYFCASTRSGLGGAGYGYTFGSGTRLTVV.

The chain joins TRBV7-9 to TRBJ1-3; D remains ambiguous. The CDR3 has 15 residues. In germline, CDR1 is SEHNR, CDR2 FQNEAQ (reference sequence). Trimming stripped 4 bases from V and 1 base from J, with 11 bases between. CDR3 protein: CASSSEGLSGNTIYF. For the CDR3, the DNA is TGTGCCAGCAGCTCAGAGGGTCTATCTGGAAACACCATATATTTT.

V usage is TRBV29-1 and J usage is TRBJ1-1; D remains unclear. In germline, CDR1 is SQVTM, CDR2 ANQGSEA. The CDR3 is 12 amino acids. Trimming cost V 5 bases and J 5 bases, with 12 bases left between them. Written as DNA, the CDR3 is TGCAGCGTTCGAGTAGGGCCGACTGAAGCTTTCTTT. Its protein is CSVRVGPTEAFF.

The genes are TRBV4-2 and TRBJ1-1; 7 bases agree with TRBD1. The CDR3 has 18 residues. Germline values: CDR1 LGHNA, CDR2 YNFKEQ. Germline trimming cut 1 base from V and 0 bases from J; bases unmatched to any gene: 11. This CDR3 reads CASSQGKPQGPMNTEAFF. For the CDR3, the DNA is TGTGCCAGCAGCCAAGGGAAACCACAGGGGCCAATGAACACTGAAGCTTTCTTT.

The chain joins TRBV9 to TRBJ1-6; D not certain. Trimming pared 1 base from V and 8 bases from J, leaving 10 bases between. Germline values: CDR1 SGDLS, CDR2 YYNGEE. This CDR3 region has 14 residues. In DNA, the CDR3 is TGTGCCAGCAGCGTAAGAGACGGTGATTCACCCCTCCACTTT. It specifies CASSVRDGDSPLHF.

The chain combines TRBV25-1 with TRBJ2-7; 10 nucleotides line up with TRBD2. Looked up from germline, CDR1 is MGHDK and CDR2 is SYGVNS. The CDR3 extends over 15 amino acids. Germline trimming cut 4 bases from V and 6 bases from J; bases unmatched to any gene: 9. The CDR3 DNA follows: TGTGCCAGCAGTGCGGCTAGCGGGAGTTTAAGCGAGCAGTACTTC. Residues: CASSAASGSLSEQYF.

The J gene is TRBJ1-1, the V gene TRBV14, with 7 bases aligning to TRBD1. The CDR3 consists of 14 residues. Germline CDR1 and CDR2: SGHDN and FVKESK. With V trimmed by 5 bases and J by 7 bases, 10 bases remained unmatched. The CDR3 coding sequence is TGTGCCAGCAGCAGGGACAGCTTGAACGGTGAAGCTTTCTTT. Translated: CASSRDSLNGEAFF.

Details on this clone: Sequence at one end of the junction differs from germline and may be a read error. The gene calls are TRBV25-1 and TRBJ2-3; D unclear. The CDR3 is 12 residues long. Germline V gene lookup returns CDR1 MGHDK and CDR2 SYGVNS. The DNA of the CDR3 is TGTGTCAGCAGTGAAAGGACAGATACGCAGTATTTT. The encoded protein is CVSSERTDTQYF.

The CDR3: CASSLRLAGGYEQYF. CDR3 DNA: TGTGCCAGCAGCTTGCGGCTAGCGGGAGGTTACGAGCAGTACTTC. This chain uses TRBV5-5 with TRBJ2-7; 11 bases match TRBD2. This CDR3 comprises 15 residues. The V gene's germline CDR1 is SGHKS and CDR2 YYEKEE (reference sequence). Trimming took 1 base from V and 4 from J; bases not matched to a gene: 4.

The chain combines TRBV19 with TRBJ1-5; D is ambiguous. Per germline, CDR1 LNHDA and CDR2 SQIVND (reference sequence). This CDR3 spans 12 amino acids. Trimming pared 8 bases from V and 3 bases from J, leaving 8 bases between. CDR3 amino acids: CASRFDNQPQHF. The CDR3 DNA reads as TGTGCCAGTCGATTCGACAATCAGCCCCAGCATTTT.

The J gene is TRBJ1-2, the V gene TRBV5-6, with D perhaps TRBD1 (5 bases). CDR3 length equals 16 residues. V gave up 1 base and J gave up 6 bases, with 19 bases separating them. Germline CDR1 reads SGHDT; CDR2 reads YYEEEE. Here the CDR3 DNA reads TGTGCCAGCAGCTTGAGTAGGGGCGACGCCTGGGATGGCTACACCTTC. Translating gives CASSLSRGDAWDGYTF.

This chain joins TRBV13 and TRBJ2-1; D possibly corresponds to TRBD1 (5 bases). Germline CDR1 is PRHDT and CDR2 is FYEKMQ (reference sequence). V lost 0 bases and J 6 bases, leaving 9 bases between the germline ends. The CDR3 covers 14 residues. For the CDR3, the DNA is TGTGCCAGCAGCTTAGGCCCAGGGTTCAATGAGCAGTTCTTC. Amino acids: CASSLGPGFNEQFF.

DNA of the CDR3: TGCGCCAGCAGCCAAGAAGGGGAAAACGCTGAAAAACTGTTTTTT. Translating it yields CASSQEGENAEKLFF. The chain links TRBV4-1 to TRBJ1-4; tentatively, D is TRBD1 (5 bases). This CDR3 has 15 amino acids. The V gene lost 0 bases and the J gene lost 7 bases, with 12 bases spanning the gap. Germline V gives CDR1 MGHRA, CDR2 YSYEKL.

The chain joins TRBV12-5 to TRBJ1-5, with D hard to call. V lost 2 bases and J 3 bases, leaving 14 bases between the germline ends. The CDR3 is made up of 16 amino acids. In germline, CDR1 is LGHNT, CDR2 FRNRAP. CDR3 amino acids: CASGLILNRANQPQHF. CDR3 sequence (DNA): TGTGCTAGTGGTTTGATTCTTAATAGGGCCAATCAGCCCCAGCATTTT.

This chain links TRBV30 with TRBJ1-5; no definite D call. The V gene lost 3 bases and the J gene lost 7 bases, with 13 bases spanning the gap. Germline V gene lookup returns CDR1 GTSNPN and CDR2 SVGIG (reference sequence). The CDR3 has 13 amino acids. CDR3 nucleotides: TGTGCCTGGAGCCATACAGAGGGCCAGCCCCAGCATTTT. This translates into CAWSHTEGQPQHF. The whole variable domain, remainder taken from reference TRBV30 and TRBJ1-5, is SQTIHQWPATLVQPVGSPLSLECTVEGTSNPNLYWYRQAAGRGLQLLFYSVGIGQISSEVPQNLSASRPQDRQFILSSKKLLLSDSGFYLCAWSHTEGQPQHFGDGTRLSIL.

The gene calls are TRBV3-1 (or the pseudogene TRBV3-2) and TRBJ1-6, with 8 bases lining up with TRBD1. Germline CDR1 reads LGHDT; CDR2 reads YNNKEL (reference sequence). CDR3 size: 15 residues. With 2 bases clipped from V and 9 bases from J, the junction kept 6 bases outside the gene matches. The CDR3 here is CASSQRTGMGSPLHF. The CDR3 DNA is TGTGCCAGCAGCCAAAGGACAGGGATGGGTTCACCCCTCCACTTT.